This T cell receptor (beta chain) was obtained from a study of blood T cell repertoires in COVID-19. Germline lookup yields CDR1 SGHVS and CDR2 FQNEAQ. V shed 6 bases and J 2 bases; nucleotides not matched to a gene: 12. This CDR3 has 17 amino acids. Assay: immunoSEQ multiplex PCR; the TCRdb copy retains only in-frame clones and omits some. Here the sample spans approximately 70,000 clones, over 80% being singletons. The V call is TRBV7-8, the J call TRBJ1-4; TRBD1 matches 7 bases. This receptor was taken from a human donor in a cohort sampled during active COVID-19. Sequenced input: peripheral blood. CDR3 sequence reads: CASSHRGNRGTNEKLFF. The CDR3 coding sequence is TGTGCCAGCAGTCATAGAGGAAACAGGGGTACTAATGAAAAACTGTTTTTT.